The TCR beta chain under discussion was sequenced for a study of Graves' ophthalmopathy and Graves' hyperthyroidism. Beta-chain TCR CDR3 regions were amplified from RNA transcripts. The library came from an HTBI-primed first-round RT-PCR and a second-round multiplex PCR. TCRdb passed the multiplex PCR reads through MiXCR, listing each CDR3 protein once. The data hold a few hundred thousand distinct CDR3 sequences, with about a sixth observed a single time. This clonotype turned up a few times. Trimming left V 4 bases short and J 7 bases short, with 13 bases between. CDR3 length equals 13 residues. Germline-derived CDR1 and CDR2 are PRHDT and FYEKMQ (reference sequence).

The clonotype comes from an adult woman with stable Graves' hyperthyroidism. Sequenced sample: peripheral blood. The chain couples TRBV13 to TRBJ1-2; the D is unclear. CDR3 sequence reads: CASSSRIILGYTF. DNA for the CDR3: TGTGCCAGCAGCTCTCGGATAATCCTTGGCTACACCTTC.